This T cell receptor beta chain stems from a study of blood T cell repertoires in COVID-19. The overall study: In each case, the material was cDNA or gDNA derived from T cells, B-cell-depleted T cells, or PBMCs.

Per germline, CDR1 SGHTS and CDR2 YDEGEE. The CDR3 covers 17 residues. V was clipped by 5 bases and J by 0 bases, with 18 bases between them. This table comes from immunoSEQ multiplex PCR, and its TCRdb copy is limited to in-frame clones, with some not included. The sample consists of approximately 160,000 clones, about four fifths of them appearing once. Input material: peripheral blood. This TCR was recovered from a man in his forties who had recovered from COVID-19. V and J are TRBV5-8 and TRBJ1-3; D ambiguous. This CDR3 is CASRPRVHRGSGNTIYF. DNA of the CDR3: TGTGCCAGCAGACCCCGGGTCCACCGGGGCTCTGGAAACACCATATATTTT.